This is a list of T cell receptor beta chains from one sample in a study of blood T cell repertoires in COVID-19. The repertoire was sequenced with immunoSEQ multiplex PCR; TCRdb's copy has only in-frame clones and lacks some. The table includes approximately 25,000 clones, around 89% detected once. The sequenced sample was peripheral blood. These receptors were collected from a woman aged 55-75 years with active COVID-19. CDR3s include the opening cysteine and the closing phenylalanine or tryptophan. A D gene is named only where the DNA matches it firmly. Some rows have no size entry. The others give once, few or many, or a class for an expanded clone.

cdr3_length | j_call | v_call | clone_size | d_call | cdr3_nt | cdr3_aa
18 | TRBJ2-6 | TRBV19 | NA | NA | TGTGCCAGTAGTATAAAAGGCGGCAGCCTCTCTGGGGCCAACGTCCTGACTTTC | CASSIKGGSLSGANVLTF
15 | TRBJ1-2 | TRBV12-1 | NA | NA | TGTGCCAGCAGCGCCGGGACAGTCCGTAACTATGGCTACACCTTC | CASSAGTVRNYGYTF
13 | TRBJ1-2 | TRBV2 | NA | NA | TGTGCCAGCAGCAGGGGCGCTAACTATGGCTACACCTTC | CASSRGANYGYTF
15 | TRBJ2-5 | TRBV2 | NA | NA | TGTGCCAGCAGTGAATGGGCAGAAAGTCAAGAGACCCAGTACTTC | CASSEWAESQETQYF
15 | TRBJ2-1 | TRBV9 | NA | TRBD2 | TGTGCCAGCAGCGCAGGGACTAGCGATCACAATGAGCAGTTCTTC | CASSAGTSDHNEQFF
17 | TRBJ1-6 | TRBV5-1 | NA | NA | TGCGCCAGCAGCTTGGGGACTTTGAGCTCCTATAATTCACCCCTCCACTTT | CASSLGTLSSYNSPLHF
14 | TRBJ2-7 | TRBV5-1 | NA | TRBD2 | TGCGCCAGCAGCTGGTATAGCGGGACCTACGAGCAGTACTTC | CASSWYSGTYEQYF
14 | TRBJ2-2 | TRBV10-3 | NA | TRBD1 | TGTGCCACCTCGGACAGGGTGAACACCGGGGAGCTGTTTTTT | CATSDRVNTGELFF
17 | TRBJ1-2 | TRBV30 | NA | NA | TGTGCCTGGAGTGTATCCGGCAGGGGCGTACCCTCTTATGGCTACACCTTC | CAWSVSGRGVPSYGYTF
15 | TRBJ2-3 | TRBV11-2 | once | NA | TGTGCCAGCAGCTTAGGCATAGAGGCGACAGATACGCAGTATTTT | CASSLGIEATDTQYF
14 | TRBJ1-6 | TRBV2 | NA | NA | TGTGCCATACTCAGGGCGGCCTATAATTCACCCCTCCACTTT | CAILRAAYNSPLHF
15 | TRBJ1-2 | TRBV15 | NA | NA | TGTGCCACCTCTCCCGGGACATCAACTAACTATGGCTACACCTTC | CATSPGTSTNYGYTF
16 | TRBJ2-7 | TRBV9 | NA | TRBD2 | TGTGCCAGCAGCGTAGGTCTAGCGGGAGTAAGAGGGAAGCAGTACTTC | CASSVGLAGVRGKQYF
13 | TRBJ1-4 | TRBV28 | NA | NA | TGTGCCAGCAGTTTGGGGGGGGGAAGGAAACTGTTTTTT | CASSLGGGRKLFF
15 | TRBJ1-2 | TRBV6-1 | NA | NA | TGTGCCAGCAGTGAAGGGTCAGGATTATTTGGTGGCTACACCTTC | CASSEGSGLFGGYTF
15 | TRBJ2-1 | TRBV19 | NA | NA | TGTGCCAGTAGTACTGACAGATCCTCCTACAATGAGCAGTTCTTC | CASSTDRSSYNEQFF
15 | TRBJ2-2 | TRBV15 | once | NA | TGTGCCACCAGCAGACAGACAGGTCCCCCCGGGGAGCTGTTTTTT | CATSRQTGPPGELFF
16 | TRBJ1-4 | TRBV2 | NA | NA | TGTGCCAGCAGTGAAGCTTTCGTCGAGGTCGGAGAAAAACTGTTTTTT | CASSEAFVEVGEKLFF
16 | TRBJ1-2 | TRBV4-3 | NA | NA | TGCGCCAGCAGCTCGTTGGGGGCGGCGAGTAACTATGGCTACACCTTC | CASSSLGAASNYGYTF
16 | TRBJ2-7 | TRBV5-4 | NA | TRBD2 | TGTGCCAGCAGCTTGGCCTCCTGGCGGGAGGGGGGAGAGCAGTACTTC | CASSLASWREGGEQYF
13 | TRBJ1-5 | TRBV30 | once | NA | TGTGCCTGGGGCGACAGCCAGCTCGAACCCCAGCATTTT | CAWGDSQLEPQHF
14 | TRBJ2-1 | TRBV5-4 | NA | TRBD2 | TGTGCCAGCAGCCCGGGACTAGTTGCTAATGAGCAGTTCTTC | CASSPGLVANEQFF
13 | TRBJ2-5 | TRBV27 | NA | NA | TGTGCCAGCAGTTTTAATCGGGAAGAGACCCAGTACTTC | CASSFNREETQYF
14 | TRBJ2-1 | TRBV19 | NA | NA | TGTGCCAGTAGTATGGGGCTAGTGGGCAATGAGCAGTTCTTC | CASSMGLVGNEQFF
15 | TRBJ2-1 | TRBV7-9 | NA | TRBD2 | TGTGCCAGCAGCCGGGGACTAGCAGCTGCTAATGAGCAGTTCTTC | CASSRGLAAANEQFF
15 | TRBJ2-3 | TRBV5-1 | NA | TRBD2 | TGCGCCAGCAGCTTGGATGGACTAGGCACAGATACGCAGTATTTT | CASSLDGLGTDTQYF
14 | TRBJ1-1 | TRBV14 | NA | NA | TGTGCCAGCAGCCAAGATCCCACAGGGTCAAGGGCTTTCTTT | CASSQDPTGSRAFF
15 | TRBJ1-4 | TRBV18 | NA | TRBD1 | TGTGCCAGCTCACCACCCCGGACAGGGGGCGAAAAACTGTTTTTT | CASSPPRTGGEKLFF
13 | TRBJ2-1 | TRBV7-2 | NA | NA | TGTGCCAGCAGCTTAGGACAGCGCAATGAGCAGTTCTTC | CASSLGQRNEQFF
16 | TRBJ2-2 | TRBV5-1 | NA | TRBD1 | TGCGCCAGCAGCACGACAGGGGGCGGTGGCACCGGGGAGCTGTTTTTT | CASSTTGGGGTGELFF
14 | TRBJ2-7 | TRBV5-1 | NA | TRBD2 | TGCGCCAGCAGCTTAGTAAGCGGGAGAACCGAGCAGTACTTC | CASSLVSGRTEQYF
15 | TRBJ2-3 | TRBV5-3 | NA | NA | TGTGCCAGAAGCTTGTGTAAGAGGTTCACAGATACGCAGTATTTT | CARSLCKRFTDTQYF
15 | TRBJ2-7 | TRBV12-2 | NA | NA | TGTGCAAGTCCCCCAGCGGGAGGGGAAGGCTACGAGCAGTACTTC | CASPPAGGEGYEQYF
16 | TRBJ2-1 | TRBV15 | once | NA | TGTGCCACCAGCAGAGGGCAGCGGCGCTCCTACAATGAGCAGTTCTTC | CATSRGQRRSYNEQFF
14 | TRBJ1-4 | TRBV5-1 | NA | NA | TGCGCCAGCAGCCTCAGGGGACCCAATGAAAAACTGTTTTTT | CASSLRGPNEKLFF
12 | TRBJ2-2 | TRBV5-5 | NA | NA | TGTGCCAGCGGGCCTATAAACGGGGAGCTGTTTTTT | CASGPINGELFF
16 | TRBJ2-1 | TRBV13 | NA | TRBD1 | TGTGCCAGCAGCACCCGGACAGGGCAGAATTACAATGAGCAGTTCTTC | CASSTRTGQNYNEQFF
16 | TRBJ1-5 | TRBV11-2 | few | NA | TGTGCCAGCAGCTTAGACAGTGCTCAGGGGAGACAGCCCCAGCATTTT | CASSLDSAQGRQPQHF
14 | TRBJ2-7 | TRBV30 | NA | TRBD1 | TGTGCCTGGTCCTTTGGGGACAGTTTATACGAGCAGTACTTC | CAWSFGDSLYEQYF
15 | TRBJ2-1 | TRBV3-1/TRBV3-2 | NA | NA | TGTGCCAGCACATACCGGGACTTCGGGAACAATGAGCAGTTCTTC | CASTYRDFGNNEQFF
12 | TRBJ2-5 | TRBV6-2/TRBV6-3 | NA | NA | TGTGCCAGCAGTTACGGAGTGGAGACCCAGTACTTC | CASSYGVETQYF